These T cell receptor beta chains were read from a single sample in a study of blood T cell repertoires in COVID-19. The table came from immunoSEQ multiplex PCR; TCRdb's copy has only in-frame clones and leaves some out. Of 70,000 or so clones in the sample, around 91% were seen once. Source material: peripheral blood. Receptors originate from a human donor in a cohort sampled during active COVID-19. Both conserved end residues are part of each CDR3. Each record gives: CDR3 protein, V gene, clone size, J gene. The listing skips clone size in some rows; elsewhere it reads once, few, many or a size class.

CASSFGGVAGGEQYF TRBV5-1 few TRBJ2-7
CASHSPGQGYEQYF TRBV28 NA TRBJ2-7
CASSSGTGGLGGYTF TRBV27 NA TRBJ1-2
CASSNPREGDTEAFF TRBV7-9 NA TRBJ1-1
CASSYGGPYRGRNEKLFF TRBV7-2 NA TRBJ1-4
CAWSPTGQGAQPQHF TRBV30 NA TRBJ1-5
CASSEENTHEQYF TRBV9 NA TRBJ2-7
CASSLGQGYNYEQYF TRBV27 NA TRBJ2-7
CASSSDTGVHGYTF TRBV5-6 NA TRBJ1-2
CASSYSPGDSGNTIYF TRBV6-5 NA TRBJ1-3
CASSQDQGDRATEAFF TRBV3-1/TRBV3-2 NA TRBJ1-1
CSATGAGGYTF TRBV20-1 NA TRBJ1-2
CASSSNLDSLVGYF TRBV28 NA TRBJ2-7